This entry is about one T cell receptor beta chain. Its matching antigen is unknown. The CD4+ fraction was divided into a CD45RA+ naive subset and a CD45RA-negative memory subset. As processed by the authors: With immunoSEQ giving junction-only sequences and no quality scores, filtering differed. TCRdb's table, derived via immunoSEQ multiplex PCR, lists solely in-frame clones and lacks some. V and J calls plus clone size are reproduced from that table; the DNA served to infer D and trimming. The sample records a few million clones, 92% being singletons. These data are taken from a study of shared clonotypes between healthy human individuals. Across the whole study: The study drew on a couple of women and a few men aged 18 to 49 as donors.

Study-level findings and limits: Across a handful of donors, naive CD4 shared around 5%, naive CD8 over 3%, memory CD4 2% to 2.5%, memory CD8 about 0.4%.

Input material: naive CD4+ T cells from PBMCs. Subset defined: CD45RA+ positively selected. The receptor's source is a man in his late teens or twenties in good health. Some clones in this sample may be carry-over from other donors' samples.

DNA of the CDR3: TGTGCCAGTAGTATAGGTCGACAGGGGGGAACGACCTCTGGAAACACCATATATTTT. It is translated as CASSIGRQGGTTSGNTIYF. V is TRBV19 and J is TRBJ1-3; 9 nucleotides align to TRBD1. Trimming removed 1 base from V and 0 bases from J; junction bases left unmatched: 10. This CDR3 is 19 amino acids long. Per the germline V gene, CDR1 is LNHDA and CDR2 is SQIVND (reference sequence).